This T cell receptor beta chain comes out of a study of blood T cells in healthy people across ages. The second PCR ran roughly 6 to 11 cycles with a sample-barcoded 5' primer and J-beta primers. A tag from a template-switch adaptor with 12 random nucleotides marked each cDNA molecule. TCRdb reprocessed the 5' RACE reads via MiXCR and lists one record per CDR3 protein. The sample records roughly 1,800,000 distinct CDR3 sequences, 49% being singletons. Study results and caveats: A roughly linear age-dependent decrease characterized TCR beta diversity per million T cells. As naive T cell percentage varied, TCR beta diversity correlated strongly with it. Investigators treated diversity estimates from one million T cells as underestimates.

This clonotype has a count of ten or more. Its specificity is not known. This CDR3 contains 11 residues. V was shortened by 3 bases and J by 7 bases, with 7 bases between the two germline ends. Sequencing input: blood. The chain carries TRBV12-3 or TRBV12-4 and TRBJ2-7, with unresolved D. The receptor's source is a middle-aged woman in good health. CDR3 region: CASSFSTEQYF. The CDR3 nucleotides are TGTGCCAGCAGTTTTTCTACGGAGCAGTACTTC.